A single sample gave rise to the 27 T cell receptor beta chains below, sequenced in a study of T cells in Graves' hyperthyroidism and ophthalmopathy. TCR beta CDR3 region amplification was performed from RNA transcripts. First-round RT-PCR of the TCR CDR3 relied on the HTBI primer set. TCRdb re-called the multiplex PCR reads with MiXCR, one entry per CDR3 protein. Of about 98,000 distinct CDR3 sequences listed, approximately 42% were seen once; the top ten hold 10%. What was sequenced was peripheral blood or thyroid tissue (not recorded which). These receptors were collected from a woman in her 30s with Graves' hyperthyroidism.

As concerns this clonotype: The junction and the germline gene differ at one end; a read error may be behind it. The gene calls are TRBV7-9 and TRBJ1-4; possibly TRBD1 for D (5 bases). The length of the CDR3 is 13 residues. Germline-derived CDR1 and CDR2 are SEHNR and FQNEAQ (reference sequence). This chain's CDR3 is CASSLGRGEKLSF. CDR3 nucleotide sequence: TGTGCCAGCAGCTTGGGAAGGGGTGAAAAACTGTCTTTT.

The rearrangement links TRBV7-9 to TRBJ1-1; TRBD1 is a possible D gene (5 bases). This CDR3 has 14 amino acids. V was pared by 5 bases and J by 2 bases, with 12 bases between. Germline-derived CDR1 and CDR2 are SEHNR and FQNEAQ (reference sequence). The CDR3 DNA is TGTGCCAGCAGCCAGGGACTTCTTAACACTGAAGCTTTCTTT. Translated: CASSQGLLNTEAFF.

The genes are TRBV15 and TRBJ2-7; tentative D call: TRBD2 (5 bases). Trimming took 1 base from V and 6 from J, leaving 16 bases between them. Germline V gene sequence: CDR1 LNHNV, CDR2 YYDKDF (reference sequence). The CDR3 runs to 15 residues. The CDR3: CATSRALGAAGEQYF. The CDR3 bases are TGTGCCACCAGCAGAGCACTGGGCGCGGCGGGCGAGCAGTACTTC.

The gene calls are TRBV29-1 and TRBJ1-2, with unresolved D. CDR1 is SQVTM and CDR2 is ANQGSEA in the germline V gene. CDR3 size: 11 residues. Trimming took 4 bases from V and 8 from J, leaving 11 bases between them. CDR3 in DNA: TGCAGCGTTGGGGATTGGGAGGGCTACACCTTC. It yields the protein CSVGDWEGYTF.

The V call is TRBV7-2, the J call TRBJ2-7; 11 positions match TRBD2. The CDR3 runs to 15 residues. Germline V gene lookup returns CDR1 SGHTA and CDR2 FQGNSA. V lost 0 bases, J lost 3 bases, and 1 base stayed unmatched. CDR3 nucleotide sequence: TGTGCCAGCAGCTTAGCGGGACTAGCGGTCTACGAGCAGTACTTC. Translated, it gives CASSLAGLAVYEQYF.

Ten or more counts support this clonotype. This rearrangement joins TRBV28 to TRBJ2-3; TRBD2 matches 11 bases. Unmatched junction bases numbered 7, after V lost 2 bases and J lost 12 bases. This CDR3 is 14 amino acids long. Per germline, CDR1 MDHEN and CDR2 SYDVKM. CDR3 in amino acids: CASSLSSGRATQYF. CDR3 DNA: TGTGCCAGCAGTTTAAGTAGCGGGAGGGCCACCCAGTATTTT.

Comment on this clonotype: A read error is possible here, since a much larger clone lies one base away. The chain links TRBV5-1 to TRBJ1-4; maybe TRBD1 (6 bases). Between the trimmed V and J ends, which lost 4 bases and 7 bases, there was a span of 20 bases. Per germline, CDR1 SGHRS and CDR2 YFSETQ. The CDR3 is made up of 16 amino acids. CDR3 in DNA: TGCGCCAGCAGCCCCAGCATGGGGGCCGTTAGTGAAAAACTGTTTTTT. This sequence encodes CASSPSMGAVSEKLFF.

The gene calls are TRBV9 and TRBJ2-5; D possibly corresponds to TRBD2 (6 bases). Germline V gives CDR1 SGDLS, CDR2 YYNGEE. The CDR3 consists of 13 residues. CDR3: CTSSPWDLETQYF. The CDR3 DNA sequence: TGTACTAGCAGCCCCTGGGACCTGGAGACCCAGTACTTC.

The genes are TRBV20-1 and TRBJ1-3; D gene unclear. This CDR3 spans 15 amino acids. The ends were cut back, 2 bases at V and 4 bases at J, with 15 bases in the middle. Germline CDR1 reads DFQATT; CDR2 reads SNEGSKA (reference sequence). CDR3 protein: CSARRSAPQGNTIYF. The CDR3 DNA reads as TGCAGTGCTAGACGTTCAGCTCCGCAAGGAAACACCATATATTTT.

The rearrangement joins TRBV7-2 to TRBJ2-7; 7 bases line up with TRBD1. Germline V CDR1 and CDR2: SGHTA, FQGNSA. This CDR3 is 15 amino acids long. Trimming took 11 bases from V and 0 from J; bases not matched to a gene: 13. The CDR3 region is CAWTRTGAISYEQYF. As DNA, the CDR3 is TGTGCCTGGACCCGAACAGGGGCGATCTCCTACGAGCAGTACTTC.

This clonotype has a count of ten or more. The chain uses TRBV5-1 and TRBJ1-1, with D tentatively TRBD1 (6 bases). The CDR3 length is 17 residues. V lost 5 bases and J lost 5, with 25 bases in between. Germline-derived CDR1 and CDR2 are SGHRS and YFSETQ. The CDR3 bases are TGCGCCAGCAGTCCTAGACAGGTGAGCGGATGGTGGACTGAAGCTTTCTTT. Protein sequence: CASSPRQVSGWWTEAFF. The variable domain in full, with the rest retrieved from reference TRBV5-1 and TRBJ1-1, is KAGVTQTPRYLIKTRGQQVTLSCSPISGHRSVSWYQQTPGQGLQFLFEYFSETQRNKGNFPGRFSGRQFSNSRSEMNVSTLELGDSALYLCASSPRQVSGWWTEAFFGQGTRLTVV.

This clonotype was recorded many times. The chain joins TRBV7-6 to TRBJ1-4; D may be TRBD1 (5 bases). The CDR3 is 16 amino acids. Germline lookup yields CDR1 SGHVS and CDR2 FNYEAQ. Trimming cost V 0 bases and J 2 bases, with 10 bases left between them. CDR3 nucleotides: TGTGCCAGCAGCTTAGCCCCGGGGCGGACTAATGAAAAACTGTTTTTT. It translates to CASSLAPGRTNEKLFF.

This clonotype was recorded at least ten times. The chain recombines TRBV7-3 with TRBJ1-2; D is possibly TRBD1 (5 bases). Trimming took off 3 bases at V and 5 bases at J, with 10 bases between the two ends. This CDR3 has 13 amino acids. Per germline, CDR1 SGHTA and CDR2 FQGTGA. The CDR3 region is CASSLRGGYGYTF. CDR3 DNA sequence: TGTGCCAGCAGCTTGCGGGGGGGATATGGCTACACCTTC.

This clonotype was counted a few times. This clone may be a read error of a much larger clone one base away. This chain links TRBV11-2 with TRBJ2-7; D is undetermined. The CDR3 has 12 residues. Germline V gene lookup returns CDR1 SGHAT and CDR2 FQNNGV. The V end was cut by 2 bases, the J end by 6 bases, with 8 bases between. The CDR3 coding sequence is TGTGCCAGCAGCTTAAGTTCTAGCGAGCAGTACTTC. This translates into CASSLSSSEQYF.

On this clonotype: This could be a read error, since a much larger clone is one nucleotide away. The J gene is TRBJ1-1, the V gene TRBV28; 7 bases are shared with TRBD1. The CDR3 is 15 residues long. Per germline, CDR1 MDHEN and CDR2 SYDVKM. The CDR3 region has the DNA TGTGCCAGCAGTAACTTGGGACAGATGAACACTAAAGCTTTCTTT. Its protein product is CASSNLGQMNTKAFF.

This clonotype was seen a single time. Compared with germline, one end of the junction differs, possibly owing to a read error. The genes are TRBV7-9 and TRBJ2-2, with 9 bases lining up with TRBD1. This CDR3 contains 20 residues. The V gene's germline CDR1 is SEHNR and CDR2 FQNEAQ (reference sequence). The CDR3 DNA sequence: TGCGCCAGCAGCTCCTCCCGGGACAGGGTTCCTGTTTATAGGACCGGGGAGCTGTTTTTT. Protein: CASSSSRDRVPVYRTGELFF. The whole variable domain, remainder taken from reference TRBV7-9 and TRBJ2-2, is DTGVSQNPRHKITKRGQNVTFRCDPISEHNRLYWYRQTLGQGPEFLTYFQNEAQLEKSRLLSDRFSAERPKGSFSTLEIQRTEQGDSAMYLCASSSSRDRVPVYRTGELFFGEGSRLTVL.

This clonotype was found many times. V usage is TRBV19 and J usage is TRBJ1-3, with a possible D match to TRBD1 (5 bases). The CDR3 is 14 amino acids. The germline V gene encodes CDR1 LNHDA and CDR2 SQIVND (reference sequence). V lost 9 bases, J lost 4 bases, and 16 bases lay in between. The CDR3 sequence is CASGTGVSGNTIYF. In nucleotides, the CDR3 is TGTGCCAGCGGAACAGGTGTCTCGGGAAACACCATATATTTT.

The table lists this clonotype with many counts. J is TRBJ2-7 and V is TRBV4-1, with 10 bases identical to TRBD1. Per the germline V gene, CDR1 is MGHRA and CDR2 is YSYEKL. CDR3 length: 15 amino acids. J lost 7 bases, V lost 0 bases, and 6 bases had no gene match. The CDR3 DNA reads as TGCGCCAGCAGCCAAGACAAGACAGGGGGCTATGAGCAGTACTTC. Its protein product is CASSQDKTGGYEQYF.

V usage is TRBV6-6 and J usage is TRBJ1-3; D is unresolved. This CDR3 spans 16 amino acids. V lost 5 bases and J 8 bases, leaving 22 bases between the germline ends. The germline V gene has CDR1 MNHNY and CDR2 SVGAGI (reference sequence). In DNA, the CDR3 is TGTGCCAGCAGTCGCAGTTTGCCCACCGGGAGAGACACCATATATTTT. It encodes CASSRSLPTGRDTIYF.

For this clonotype: This sequence may be a read error, since a much larger clone differs from it by one base. The chain joins TRBV7-3 to TRBJ2-7; no definite D call. The CDR3 extends over 18 amino acids. Per the germline V gene, CDR1 is SGHTA and CDR2 is FQGTGA. Here the CDR3 DNA reads TGCGCCAGCAGCCCAAGTCCGGGCGTCACCTACTGGGGTAACAAGCAGTACTTC. The encoded protein is CASSPSPGVTYWGNKQYF.

This clonotype was seen many times. The V gene is TRBV5-6, the J gene TRBJ1-1; D gene ambiguous. This CDR3 has 14 residues. Germline V gene sequence: CDR1 SGHDT, CDR2 YYEEEE. The germline V and J ends were trimmed by 3 bases and 3 bases, with 12 bases remaining between them. The CDR3 protein is CASSWRETDTEAFF. The CDR3 DNA reads TGTGCCAGCAGCTGGAGGGAGACGGACACTGAAGCTTTCTTT. Filled out from reference TRBV5-6 and TRBJ1-1, the complete variable domain reads DAGVTQSPTHLIKTRGQQVTLRCSPKSGHDTVSWYQQALGQGPQFIFQYYEEEERQRGNFPDRFSGHQFPNYSSELNVNALLLGDSALYLCASSWRETDTEAFFGQGTRLTVV.

This clonotype has ten or more counts. This chain connects TRBV7-3 to TRBJ2-7; no definite D call. The CDR3 consists of 13 residues. V was shortened by 5 bases and J by 10 bases, with 18 bases between the two germline ends. From germline, CDR1 is SGHTA and CDR2 FQGTGA. CDR3 coding DNA: TGTGCCAGCAGCCCCCGGGCCCCCTTCGATCAGTACTTC. Its translation is CASSPRAPFDQYF.

Turning to this clonotype: This may stem from a read error, because a much larger clone lies one nucleotide away. It is unclear where the CDR3 begins or ends on the DNA, so no DNA is shown, and the CDR3 is as TCRdb lists it. V usage is TRBV12-3 or TRBV12-4 and J usage is TRBJ1-5; the table's D call, TRBD1, has no DNA check behind it. A total of 16 residues make up the CDR3, ends included. The CDR3 reads CASSGVGTGSNQPQRF.

Only one count was recorded for this clonotype. The rearrangement joins TRBV20-1 to TRBJ2-7, with 9 bases fitting TRBD1. Germline V lookup: CDR1 DFQATT, CDR2 SNEGSKA (reference sequence). V lost 3 bases to trimming and J lost 1 base; unmatched junction nucleotides: 4. The CDR3 sequence is 14 residues long. CDR3: CSASPGTGSYEQYF. Here the CDR3 DNA reads TGCAGTGCTAGTCCCGGGACAGGGTCCTACGAGCAGTACTTC.

Remarks on this clonotype: Given a much more abundant clone one base away, this may be a read error. The chain recombines TRBV12-3 or TRBV12-4 with TRBJ1-2; tentative D call: TRBD1 (5 bases). The V end was cut by 4 bases, the J end by 5 bases, with 11 bases between. The CDR3 consists of 13 residues. DNA of the CDR3: TGTGCCAGCAGTTGGGGACCGGGATATGGCTACACCTTC. Its protein is CASSWGPGYGYTF.

Details on this clonotype: Compared with germline, one end of the junction differs, possibly owing to a read error. This chain uses TRBV7-3 with TRBJ1-2; TRBD1 is a possible D gene (5 bases). Germline assignment: CDR1 SGHTA and CDR2 FQGTGA. The CDR3 runs to 14 residues. The CDR3 loop is CASSQGVGTGGYTF. In DNA form, the CDR3 reads TGCGCCAGCAGCCAAGGGGTAGGGACGGGAGGCTACACCTTC.

At least ten counts were recorded for this clonotype. This chain links TRBV20-1 with TRBJ2-6; D is uncertain. This CDR3 is built from 15 residues. Trimming pared 3 bases from V and 0 bases from J, leaving 9 bases between. In germline, CDR1 is DFQATT, CDR2 SNEGSKA (reference sequence). The CDR3 sequence: CSASIRNSGANVLTF. CDR3 DNA sequence: TGCAGTGCTAGTATCAGAAACTCTGGGGCCAACGTCCTGACTTTC.